This is a list of T cell receptor beta chains from one sample in a study of blood T cell repertoires in COVID-19. The protocol was immunoSEQ multiplex PCR, while the TCRdb copy is restricted to in-frame clones and leaves out a portion. The sample has roughly 230,000 clones, around 90% seen once. Sequenced sample: peripheral blood. The receptors derive from a man under 40 with COVID-19, enrolled during active disease. The CDR3 runs from the conserved cysteine through the conserved F or W. A D gene is named only where the DNA matches it firmly. Rows may omit the clone size; those that give it use once, few, many or a size class.

>TRBV15|14|-|-|TRBJ2-2
TGTGCCACCAGCGACCTCCGGGTCACCGGGGAGCTGTTTTTT
CATSDLRVTGELFF
>TRBV5-4|14|-|-|TRBJ2-7
TGTGCCAGCAGCTTGGGGGGCAATCCCTACGAGCAGTACTTC
CASSLGGNPYEQYF
>TRBV6-5|16|-|once|TRBJ1-2
TGTGCCAGCAGTTACCAATATCCGGGGGGAGCGTTTGGCTACACCTTC
CASSYQYPGGAFGYTF
>TRBV12-5|17|TRBD1|once|TRBJ2-2
TGTGCTAGTGGTTTGGTCACAGGGGGCTTAGGCACCGGGGAGCTGTTTTTT
CASGLVTGGLGTGELFF
>TRBV6-5|14|TRBD1|once|TRBJ1-2
TGTGCCAGCAGTCGGGACAGGGGGCCCGAAGGCTACACCTTC
CASSRDRGPEGYTF
>TRBV5-4|14|-|-|TRBJ1-4
TGTGCCAGCAGCGCCGACACAGGTCCAGAAAAACTGTTTTTT
CASSADTGPEKLFF
>TRBV6-5|16|-|-|TRBJ2-2
TGTGCCAGCAGTTTGACGGGACACGTGAACACCGGGGAGCTGTTTTTT
CASSLTGHVNTGELFF
>TRBV4-1|17|TRBD1|-|TRBJ2-7
TGCGCCAGCAGCCAAGGGCCCTCGGGACAGGGAAATTTCGAGCAGTACTTC
CASSQGPSGQGNFEQYF
>TRBV2|15|-|once|TRBJ2-6
TGTGCCAGCAGGCAGAACCATCCCGGGGCCAACGTCCTGACTTTC
CASRQNHPGANVLTF
>TRBV3-1/TRBV3-2|14|TRBD1|-|TRBJ2-1
TGTGCCAGCAGCCCGGACAGGGGCTACAATGAGCAGTTCTTC
CASSPDRGYNEQFF
>TRBV6-5|14|TRBD2|-|TRBJ2-5
TGTGCCAGCAGTTACTCTTCGGGACTAGCCCCGGAGTACTTC
CASSYSSGLAPEYF
>TRBV6-2/TRBV6-3|12|-|-|TRBJ2-7
TGTGCCAGCAGTTACGTCGGTACCGAGCAGTACTTC
CASSYVGTEQYF
>TRBV4-1|15|-|-|TRBJ1-5
TGCGCCAGCAGCCAAGTTAGGGAGGGCAATCAGCCCCAGCATTTT
CASSQVREGNQPQHF
>TRBV9|15|-|-|TRBJ1-3
TGTGCCAGCAGCGCACAGGGCGAGGCTGGAAACACCATATATTTT
CASSAQGEAGNTIYF
>TRBV5-1|15|-|-|TRBJ2-4
TGCGCCAGCAGCTTGGTGGAGGGAGCCAAAAACATTCAGTACTTC
CASSLVEGAKNIQYF
>TRBV5-6|15|-|-|TRBJ1-1
TGTGCCAGCAGCTTGGGGCCGGGGAGGGACACTGAAGCTTTCTTT
CASSLGPGRDTEAFF
>TRBV5-6|16|TRBD1|-|TRBJ2-7
TGTGCCAGCAGCTTGGGGGGCCGGGACAGCCTCTACGAGCAGTACTTC
CASSLGGRDSLYEQYF
>TRBV4-1|15|-|-|TRBJ2-6
TGCGCCAGCAGCCAAGTCGGGGAGGGGGCCAACGTCCTGACTTTC
CASSQVGEGANVLTF
>TRBV2|15|-|-|TRBJ1-6
TGTGCCAGCAGTGTCACGGACAGATCGGGGTCACCCCTCCACTTT
CASSVTDRSGSPLHF
>TRBV7-9|12|TRBD1|-|TRBJ2-7
TGTGCCAGCAGCCGGACAGGGATCGAGCAGTACTTC
CASSRTGIEQYF
>TRBV3-1/TRBV3-2|15|-|-|TRBJ1-4
TGTGCCAGCAGCCAAGAAGGACAGCTTAATGAAAAACTGTTTTTT
CASSQEGQLNEKLFF
>TRBV10-1|13|-|-|TRBJ1-5
TGCGCCAGCAGTGACGGGTACAATCAGCCCCAGCATTTT
CASSDGYNQPQHF
>TRBV9|15|TRBD1|-|TRBJ1-1
TGTGCCAGCAGCCCTCGGACAGGGGGCAGCGCTGAAGCTTTCTTT
CASSPRTGGSAEAFF
>TRBV6-6|14|-|-|TRBJ1-1
TGTGCCAGCAGTCCCGATCAGGGGAGCACTGAAGCTTTCTTT
CASSPDQGSTEAFF
>TRBV7-2|15|-|-|TRBJ1-2
TGTGCCAGCAGCTTAACCTTCGCGCGCGGGGATGGCTACACCTTC
CASSLTFARGDGYTF
>TRBV9|16|-|-|TRBJ1-2
TGTGCCAGCAGCGGGCGGAAGACGGAAGCTAACTATGGCTACACCTTC
CASSGRKTEANYGYTF
>TRBV5-6|14|-|-|TRBJ2-5
TGTGCCAGCAGCTGGGGAGAGGGGGTAGAGACCCAGTACTTC
CASSWGEGVETQYF